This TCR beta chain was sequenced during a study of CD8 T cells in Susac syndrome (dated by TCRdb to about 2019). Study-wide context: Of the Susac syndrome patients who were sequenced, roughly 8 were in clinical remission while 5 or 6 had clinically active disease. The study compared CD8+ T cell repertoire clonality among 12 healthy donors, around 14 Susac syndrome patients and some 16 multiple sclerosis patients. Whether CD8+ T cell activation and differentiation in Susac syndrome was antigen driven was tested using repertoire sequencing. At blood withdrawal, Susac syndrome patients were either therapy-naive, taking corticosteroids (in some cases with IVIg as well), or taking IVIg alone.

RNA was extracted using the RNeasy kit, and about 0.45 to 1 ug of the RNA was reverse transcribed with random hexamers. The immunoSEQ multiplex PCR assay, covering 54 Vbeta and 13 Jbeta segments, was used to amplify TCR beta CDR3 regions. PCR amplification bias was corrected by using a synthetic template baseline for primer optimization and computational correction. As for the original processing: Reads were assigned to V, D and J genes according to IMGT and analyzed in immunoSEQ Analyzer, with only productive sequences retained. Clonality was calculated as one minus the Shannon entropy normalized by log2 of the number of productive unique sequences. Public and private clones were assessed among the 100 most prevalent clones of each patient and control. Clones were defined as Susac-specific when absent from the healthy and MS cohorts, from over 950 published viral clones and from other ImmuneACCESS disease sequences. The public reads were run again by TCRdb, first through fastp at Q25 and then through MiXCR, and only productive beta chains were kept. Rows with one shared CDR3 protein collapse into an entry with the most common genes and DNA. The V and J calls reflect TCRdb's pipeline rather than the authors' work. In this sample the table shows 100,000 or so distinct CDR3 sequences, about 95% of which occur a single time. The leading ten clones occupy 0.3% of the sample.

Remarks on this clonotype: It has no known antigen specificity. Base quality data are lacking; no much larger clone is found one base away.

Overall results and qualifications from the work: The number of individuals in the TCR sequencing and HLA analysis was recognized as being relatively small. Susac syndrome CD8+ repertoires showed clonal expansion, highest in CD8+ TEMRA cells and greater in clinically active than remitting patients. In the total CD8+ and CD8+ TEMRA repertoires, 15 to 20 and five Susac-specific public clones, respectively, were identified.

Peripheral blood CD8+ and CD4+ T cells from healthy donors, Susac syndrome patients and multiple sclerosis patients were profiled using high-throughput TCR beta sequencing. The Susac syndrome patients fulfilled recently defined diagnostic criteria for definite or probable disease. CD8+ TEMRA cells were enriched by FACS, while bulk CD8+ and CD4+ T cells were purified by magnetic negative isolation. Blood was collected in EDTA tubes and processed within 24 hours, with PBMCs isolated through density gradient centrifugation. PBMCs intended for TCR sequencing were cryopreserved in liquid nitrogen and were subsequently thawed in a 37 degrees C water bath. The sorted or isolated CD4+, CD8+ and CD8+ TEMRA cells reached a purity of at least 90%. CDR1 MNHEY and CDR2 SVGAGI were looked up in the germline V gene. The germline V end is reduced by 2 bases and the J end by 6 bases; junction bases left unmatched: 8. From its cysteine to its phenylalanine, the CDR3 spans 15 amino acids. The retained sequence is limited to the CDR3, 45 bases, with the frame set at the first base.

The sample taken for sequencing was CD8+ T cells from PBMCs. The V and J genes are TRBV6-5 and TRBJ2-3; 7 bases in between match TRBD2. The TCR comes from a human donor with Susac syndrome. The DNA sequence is TGTGCCAGCAGTTACGCGCTAGCGGCAGGCGATACGCAGTATTTT. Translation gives CASSYALAAGDTQYF.